The 4 T cell receptor beta chains below all came from one sample that was sequenced in a study of cytomegalovirus exposure and HLA in healthy donors. The PCR had 60 Vbeta and 13 Jbeta primers. Sequenced by immunoSEQ multiplex PCR; TCRdb stores in-frame clones only, minus some. The table records 35,000 to 45,000 clones, around 58% of them present only once. The sequencing sample was made of PBMCs. The receptor source for this set is a man between 60 and 75 years old in good health and CMV-seropositive.

The rearrangement uses TRBV7-2 and TRBJ2-7; tentative D call: TRBD1 (6 bases). Germline CDR1 reads SGHTA; CDR2 reads FQGNSA. V lost 4 bases, J lost 2 bases, and 12 bases lay in between. The length of the CDR3 is 14 residues. The CDR3 loop reads CASSSGTNTYEQYF. The DNA for the CDR3 is TGTGCCAGCAGCTCCGGGACAAACACCTACGAGCAGTACTTC.

The CDR3 nucleotides are TGTGCCAGCAGTATAAACGCCGGTATCAAAGCTTTCTTT. The encoded protein is CASSINAGIKAFF. This chain connects TRBV27 to TRBJ1-1, with D hard to call. V lost 5 bases to trimming and J lost 9 bases, with 16 bases between them. Germline CDR1 MNHEY, CDR2 SMNVEV (reference sequence). This CDR3 has 13 amino acids.

This chain links TRBV23-1 with TRBJ2-5; TRBD1 agrees at 10 bases. TRBV23-1 is known as an ORF, though its function is uncertain. The CDR3 sequence is 18 residues long. Trimming at V came to 2 bases and at J to 5 bases, leaving 14 bases not matched to a gene. This chain's CDR3 is CASSQRCIRDRGRETQYF. DNA for the CDR3: TGCGCCAGCAGTCAACGGTGTATTCGGGACAGGGGAAGGGAGACCCAGTACTTC.

This rearrangement joins TRBV7-6 to TRBJ2-5; TRBD2 matches 7 bases. The J segment lost 5 bases and the V segment lost 1 base, leaving 4 bases of the junction unmatched. There are 14 residues in the CDR3. Germline V gene lookup returns CDR1 SGHVS and CDR2 FNYEAQ. CDR3 sequence reads: CASSLVGGVETQYF. CDR3 nucleotide sequence: TGTGCCAGCAGCTTAGTGGGGGGGGTCGAGACCCAGTACTTC.